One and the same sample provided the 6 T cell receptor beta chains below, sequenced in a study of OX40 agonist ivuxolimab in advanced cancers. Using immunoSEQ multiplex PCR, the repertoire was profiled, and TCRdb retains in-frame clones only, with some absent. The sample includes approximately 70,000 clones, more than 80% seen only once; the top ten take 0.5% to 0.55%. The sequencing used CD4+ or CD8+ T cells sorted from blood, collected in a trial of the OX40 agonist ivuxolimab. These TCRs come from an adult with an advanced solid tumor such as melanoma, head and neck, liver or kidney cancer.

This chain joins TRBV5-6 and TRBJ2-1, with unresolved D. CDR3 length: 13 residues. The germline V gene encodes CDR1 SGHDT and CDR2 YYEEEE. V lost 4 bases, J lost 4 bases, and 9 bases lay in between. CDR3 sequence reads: CASSAVLYNEQFF. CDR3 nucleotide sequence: TGTGCCAGCAGCGCGGTTCTATACAATGAGCAGTTCTTC.

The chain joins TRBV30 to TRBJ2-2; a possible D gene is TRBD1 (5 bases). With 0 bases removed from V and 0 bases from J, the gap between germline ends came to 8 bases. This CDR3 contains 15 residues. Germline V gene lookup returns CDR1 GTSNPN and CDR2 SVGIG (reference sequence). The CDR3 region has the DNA TGTGCCTGGAGTGTCGGCAGGGCGAACACCGGGGAGCTGTTTTTT. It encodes CAWSVGRANTGELFF.

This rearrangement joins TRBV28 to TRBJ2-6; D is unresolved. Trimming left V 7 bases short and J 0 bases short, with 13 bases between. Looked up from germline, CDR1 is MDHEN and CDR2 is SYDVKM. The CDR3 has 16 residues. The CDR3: CASNSARSSGANVLTF. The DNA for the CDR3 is TGTGCCAGCAATTCAGCCCGTTCCTCTGGGGCCAACGTCCTGACTTTC.

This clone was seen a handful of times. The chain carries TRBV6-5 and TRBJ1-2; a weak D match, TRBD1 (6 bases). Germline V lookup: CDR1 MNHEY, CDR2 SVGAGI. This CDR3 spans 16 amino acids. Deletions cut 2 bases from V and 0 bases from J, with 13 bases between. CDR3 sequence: CASSYADRNSNYGYTF. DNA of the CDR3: TGTGCCAGCAGTTACGCCGACAGGAACTCTAACTATGGCTACACCTTC.

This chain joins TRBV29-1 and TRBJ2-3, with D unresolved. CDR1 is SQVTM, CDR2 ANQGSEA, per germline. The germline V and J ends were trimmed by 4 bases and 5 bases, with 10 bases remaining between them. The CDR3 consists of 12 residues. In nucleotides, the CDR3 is TGCAGCGTTGGGGCAGGTCAAGATACGCAGTATTTT. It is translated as CSVGAGQDTQYF.

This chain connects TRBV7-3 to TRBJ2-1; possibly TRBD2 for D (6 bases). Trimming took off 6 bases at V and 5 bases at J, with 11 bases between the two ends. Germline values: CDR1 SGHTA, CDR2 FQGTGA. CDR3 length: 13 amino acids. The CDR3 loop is CASRWGLNNEQFF. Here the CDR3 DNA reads TGTGCCAGCAGGTGGGGACTCAACAATGAGCAGTTCTTC. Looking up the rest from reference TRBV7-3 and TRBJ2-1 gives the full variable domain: GAGVSQTPSNKVTEKGKYVELRCDPISGHTALYWYRQSLGQGPEFLIYFQGTGAADDSGLPNDRFFAVRPEGSVSTLKIQRTERGDSAVYLCASRWGLNNEQFFGPGTRLTVL.